This T cell receptor (beta chain) was captured in a study of shared clonotypes between healthy human individuals. TCRdb's copy holds only in-frame clones and misses some; the assay was immunoSEQ multiplex PCR. This sample has hundreds of thousands of clones; about 96% occur once, and the top ten carry about 0.25%. Of note for this clone: Other DNA variants within this sample encode the same CDR3.

The ends lost 1 base at V and 3 bases at J; junction bases unmatched: 3. The CDR3 has 14 residues. Germline CDR1 SGHDN, CDR2 FVKESK. Naive CD8 populations comprised CD45RO-negative cells positively selected for CCR7, excluding terminally differentiated effector memory CD45RA+ cells. The J gene is TRBJ2-7, the V gene TRBV14; TRBD2 matches 7 bases. This sequence was found in a man younger than 45 in good health. The source material was naive CD8+ T cells sorted from blood. The CDR3 here is CASSQVGGSYEQYF. The CDR3 DNA follows: TGTGCCAGCAGCCAAGTGGGCGGGAGCTACGAGCAGTACTTC.